Reported below is one T cell receptor (beta chain). The source of the sample is a study of blood T cell repertoires in COVID-19. In germline, CDR1 is LGHDT, CDR2 YNNKEL (reference sequence). Deletions cut 1 base from V and 5 bases from J, with 11 bases between. The CDR3 is 14 residues long. Sequencing was performed with immunoSEQ multiplex PCR; in TCRdb, only in-frame clones are kept and a portion is missing. Seen here are fewer than 300,000 clones, around 86% observed once, and the top ten hold 11%. The genes are TRBV3-1 (or the pseudogene TRBV3-2) and TRBJ2-5; no reliable D call. What was sequenced was peripheral blood. The receptor's source is a man aged 45-65 years with COVID-19, enrolled during active disease. The DNA for the CDR3 is TGTGCCAGCAGCCAAGGTCGGGTGTTCGAGACCCAGTACTTC. Translation gives CASSQGRVFETQYF.